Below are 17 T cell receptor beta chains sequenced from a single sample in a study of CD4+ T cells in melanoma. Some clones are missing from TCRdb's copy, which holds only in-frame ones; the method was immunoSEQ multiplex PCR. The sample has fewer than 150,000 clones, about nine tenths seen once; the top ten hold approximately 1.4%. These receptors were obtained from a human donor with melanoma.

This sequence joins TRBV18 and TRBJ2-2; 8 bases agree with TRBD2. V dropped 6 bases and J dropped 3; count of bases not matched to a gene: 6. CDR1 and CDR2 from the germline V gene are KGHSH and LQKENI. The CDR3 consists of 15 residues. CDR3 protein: CASSGRGTDTGELFF. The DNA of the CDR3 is TGTGCCAGCTCCGGGAGGGGGACGGACACCGGGGAGCTGTTTTTT.

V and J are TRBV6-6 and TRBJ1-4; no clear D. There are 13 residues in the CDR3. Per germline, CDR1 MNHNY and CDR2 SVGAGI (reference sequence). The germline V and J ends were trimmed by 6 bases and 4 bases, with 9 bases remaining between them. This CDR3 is CASSLDYNEKLFF. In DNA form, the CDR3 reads TGTGCCAGCAGCCTCGATTATAATGAAAAACTGTTTTTT.

This CDR3 reads CASSPNSKNTEAFF. Here the CDR3 DNA reads TGTGCCAGCTCACCAAACTCTAAGAACACTGAAGCTTTCTTT. The rearrangement uses TRBV18 and TRBJ1-1; D unclear. Germline values: CDR1 KGHSH, CDR2 LQKENI. The CDR3 sequence is 14 residues long. V gave up 2 bases and J gave up 1 base, with 8 bases separating them.

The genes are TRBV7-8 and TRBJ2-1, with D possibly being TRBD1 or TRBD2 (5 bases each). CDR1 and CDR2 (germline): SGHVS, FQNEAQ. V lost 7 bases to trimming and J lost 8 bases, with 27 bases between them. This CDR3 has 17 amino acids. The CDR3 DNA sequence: TGTGCCAGCATCCCGGGGTGGGGGAGCCCCATTGGGTATGAGCAGTTCTTC. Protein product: CASIPGWGSPIGYEQFF.

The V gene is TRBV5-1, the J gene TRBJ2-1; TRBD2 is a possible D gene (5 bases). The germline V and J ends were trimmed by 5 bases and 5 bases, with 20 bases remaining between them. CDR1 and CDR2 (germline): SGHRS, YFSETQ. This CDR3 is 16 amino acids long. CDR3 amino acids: CASRSAANSNHNEQFF. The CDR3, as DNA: TGCGCCAGCAGATCAGCGGCGAATTCTAACCACAATGAGCAGTTCTTC.

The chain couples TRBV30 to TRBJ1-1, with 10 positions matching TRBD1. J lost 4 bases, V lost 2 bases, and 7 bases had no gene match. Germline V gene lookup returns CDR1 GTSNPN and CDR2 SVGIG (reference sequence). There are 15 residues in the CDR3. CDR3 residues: CAWSFRQGAGTEAFF. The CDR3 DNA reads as TGTGCCTGGAGTTTCCGACAGGGGGCGGGCACTGAAGCTTTCTTT.

CDR3 DNA sequence: TGTGCCAGCAGTTACGGGGGACAGGGCGGTCAGCCCCAGCATTTT. This encodes CASSYGGQGGQPQHF. The chain joins TRBV6-5 to TRBJ1-5, with 9 positions matching TRBD1. Germline CDR1 MNHEY, CDR2 SVGAGI. J was trimmed by 6 bases and V by 2 bases; bases with no gene match: 5. This CDR3 is 15 amino acids long.

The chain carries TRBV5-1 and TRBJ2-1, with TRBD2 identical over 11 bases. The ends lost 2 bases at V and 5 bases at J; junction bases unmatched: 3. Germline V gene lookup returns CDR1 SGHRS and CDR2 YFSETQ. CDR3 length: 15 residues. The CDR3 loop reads CASSFPSGGHNEQFF. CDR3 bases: TGCGCCAGCAGCTTTCCTAGCGGGGGGCACAATGAGCAGTTCTTC.

CDR3 DNA: TGCGCCAGCAGCTTGGCGACAGGCGGGTCAAATGAGCAGTTCTTC. It encodes CASSLATGGSNEQFF. The chain joins TRBV5-1 to TRBJ2-1; D might be TRBD1 (6 bases). The V gene lost 0 bases and the J gene lost 7 bases, with 14 bases spanning the gap. From germline, CDR1 is SGHRS and CDR2 YFSETQ. This CDR3 spans 15 amino acids.

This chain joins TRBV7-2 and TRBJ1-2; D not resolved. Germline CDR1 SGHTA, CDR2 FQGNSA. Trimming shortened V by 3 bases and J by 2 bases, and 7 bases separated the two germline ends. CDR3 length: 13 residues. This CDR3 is CASSFTQNYGYTF. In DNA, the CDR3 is TGTGCCAGCAGCTTCACGCAAAACTATGGCTACACCTTC. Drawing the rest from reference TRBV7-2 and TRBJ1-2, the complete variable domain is GAGVSQSPSNKVTEKGKDVELRCDPISGHTALYWYRQSLGQGLEFLIYFQGNSAPDKSGLPSDRFSAERTGGSVSTLTIQRTQQEDSAVYLCASSFTQNYGYTFGSGTRLTVV.

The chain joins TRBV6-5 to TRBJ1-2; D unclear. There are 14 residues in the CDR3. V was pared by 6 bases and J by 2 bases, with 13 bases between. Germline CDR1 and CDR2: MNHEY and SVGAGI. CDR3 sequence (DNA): TGTGCCAGCAGGGGCACACGCCAAAACTATGGCTACACCTTC. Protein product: CASRGTRQNYGYTF.

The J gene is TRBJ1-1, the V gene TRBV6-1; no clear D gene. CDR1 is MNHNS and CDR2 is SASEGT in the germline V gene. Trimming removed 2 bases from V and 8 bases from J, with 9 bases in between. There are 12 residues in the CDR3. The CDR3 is CASSERGPEAFF. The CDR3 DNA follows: TGTGCCAGCAGTGAACGGGGTCCCGAAGCTTTCTTT.

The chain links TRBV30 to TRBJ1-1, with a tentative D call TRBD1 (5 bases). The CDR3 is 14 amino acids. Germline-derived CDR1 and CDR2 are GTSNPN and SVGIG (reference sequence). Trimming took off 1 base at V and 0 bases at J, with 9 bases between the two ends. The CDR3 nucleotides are TGTGCCTGGAGTGAGGGGATGATGAACACTGAAGCTTTCTTT. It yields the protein CAWSEGMMNTEAFF.

The CDR3 region has the DNA TGTGCCAGCAGCCCCCCAGCGGGACAGGGCGCGAACACTGAAGCTTTCTTT. This encodes CASSPPAGQGANTEAFF. The chain uses TRBV5-6 and TRBJ1-1; 9 bases agree with TRBD1. CDR3 length equals 17 residues. Trimming at V came to 4 bases and at J to 1 base, leaving 11 bases not matched to a gene. The V gene's germline CDR1 is SGHDT and CDR2 YYEEEE. The full variable domain, with the rest looked up from reference TRBV5-6 and TRBJ1-1, is DAGVTQSPTHLIKTRGQQVTLRCSPKSGHDTVSWYQQALGQGPQFIFQYYEEEERQRGNFPDRFSGHQFPNYSSELNVNALLLGDSALYLCASSPPAGQGANTEAFFGQGTRLTVV.

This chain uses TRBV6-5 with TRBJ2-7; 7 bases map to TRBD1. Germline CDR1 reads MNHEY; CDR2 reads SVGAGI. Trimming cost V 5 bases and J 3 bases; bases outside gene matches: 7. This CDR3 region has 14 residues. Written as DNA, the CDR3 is TGTGCCAGCAGTGCAACGACAGGGCGCTACGAGCAGTACTTC. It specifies CASSATTGRYEQYF.

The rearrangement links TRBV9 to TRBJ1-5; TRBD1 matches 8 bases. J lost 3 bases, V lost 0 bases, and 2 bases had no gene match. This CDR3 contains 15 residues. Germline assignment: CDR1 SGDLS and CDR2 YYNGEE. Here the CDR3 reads CASSVEGQANQPQHF. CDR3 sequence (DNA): TGTGCCAGCAGCGTAGAGGGACAGGCCAATCAGCCCCAGCATTTT.

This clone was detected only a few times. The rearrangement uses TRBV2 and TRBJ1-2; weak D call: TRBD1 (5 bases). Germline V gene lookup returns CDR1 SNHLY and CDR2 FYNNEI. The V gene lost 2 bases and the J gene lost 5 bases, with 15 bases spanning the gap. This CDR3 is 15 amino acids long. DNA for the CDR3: TGTGCCAGCAGTGAAAGGGGCCGGGTCCTGTATGGCTACACCTTC. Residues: CASSERGRVLYGYTF.